The rows below give T cell receptor beta chains drawn from one sample of a study of shared clonotypes between healthy human individuals. The protocol was immunoSEQ multiplex PCR, while the TCRdb copy is restricted to in-frame clones and leaves out a portion. The table shows about 1.1 million clones, with 75% to 80% occurring only once. Sequenced sample: memory CD4+ T cells from PBMCs. These receptor sequences come from a man between 18 and 29 years old in good health. Some clones in this sample may be carry-over from other donors' samples. The CDR3 runs from the conserved cysteine through the conserved F or W. D genes are given only for firm matches. Clone size is shown for a subset of rows, as once, few, many or a class of expanded clone.

>TRBV19|TRBJ1-2|-|-
CASGQGMIYGYTF
TGTGCCAGCGGCCAGGGTATGATCTATGGCTACACCTTC
>TRBV19|TRBJ2-2|-|-
CASSIDHTGELFF
TGTGCCAGTAGTATAGATCACACCGGGGAGCTGTTTTTT
>TRBV28|TRBJ2-7|TRBD2|-
CASSLPAREGRYEQYF
TGTGCCAGCAGTTTACCTGCGCGGGAGGGCCGTTACGAGCAGTACTTC
>TRBV19|TRBJ2-1|TRBD2|-
CASSIGLAEYNEQFF
TGTGCCAGTAGTATAGGACTAGCGGAGTACAATGAGCAGTTCTTC
>TRBV23-1|TRBJ2-5|TRBD1|-
CASSHPGQGWKTQYF
TGCGCCAGCAGTCATCCGGGACAGGGTTGGAAGACCCAGTACTTC
>TRBV15|TRBJ1-5|-|-
CATSRGPVGRQPQHF
TGTGCCACCAGCAGAGGCCCGGTGGGAAGGCAGCCCCAGCATTTT
>TRBV9|TRBJ2-7|-|-
CASSPSPGEPYEQYF
TGTGCCAGCAGCCCCAGTCCCGGGGAACCCTACGAGCAGTACTTC
>TRBV5-1|TRBJ1-3|-|-
CASSPAGISGNTIYF
TGCGCCAGCAGCCCCGCGGGAATCTCTGGAAACACCATATATTTT
>TRBV1|TRBJ2-2|-|-
CTSRFWWALFTGELFF
TGCACCAGCAGATTCTGGTGGGCCCTCTTCACCGGGGAGCTGTTTTTT
>TRBV7-9|TRBJ1-6|TRBD1|-
CASSPGQGSSPLHF
TGTGCCAGCAGCCCGGGACAGGGATCTTCACCCCTCCACTTT
>TRBV9|TRBJ2-5|TRBD1|-
CASSVEGQGETQYF
TGTGCCAGCAGCGTAGAGGGACAGGGGGAGACCCAGTACTTC
>TRBV29-1|TRBJ2-2|TRBD1|-
CSVRQGATTGELFF
TGCAGCGTCCGACAGGGGGCGACCACCGGGGAGCTGTTTTTT
>TRBV4-2|TRBJ1-2|TRBD1|-
CASSQRDSNHWVYGYTF
TGTGCCAGCAGCCAACGGGACAGTAATCATTGGGTCTATGGCTACACCTTC
>TRBV28|TRBJ2-7|TRBD2|-
CASSFNGGRGGSEQYF
TGTGCCAGCAGTTTTAATGGGGGGCGCGGGGGGAGCGAGCAGTACTTC
>TRBV5-1|TRBJ2-2|-|-
CASSPGLGGELFF
TGCGCCAGCAGCCCTGGCCTGGGTGGGGAGCTGTTTTTT
>TRBV9|TRBJ2-5|-|-
CASSVASSVETQYF
TGTGCCAGCAGCGTAGCTTCTAGCGTGGAGACCCAGTACTTC
>TRBV28|TRBJ1-2|-|-
CASTFQGVGGYTF
TGTGCCAGCACATTTCAGGGAGTTGGGGGCTACACCTTC
>TRBV11-2|TRBJ2-1|-|-
CASSRTNNEQFF
TGTGCCAGCAGTCGAACGAACAATGAGCAGTTCTTC
>TRBV7-8|TRBJ2-5|TRBD2|once
CASSLGGGAGLETQYF
TGTGCCAGCAGCTTAGGGGGAGGAGCGGGGTTGGAGACCCAGTACTTC
>TRBV6-5|TRBJ1-2|TRBD1|-
CASSFQRTGANYGYTF
TGTGCCAGCAGTTTCCAACGGACAGGGGCTAACTATGGCTACACCTTC
>TRBV7-2|TRBJ2-1|TRBD2|-
CASSSSGRIGNEQFF
TGTGCCAGCAGCTCTAGCGGGAGGATAGGTAATGAGCAGTTCTTC
>TRBV10-3|TRBJ1-2|TRBD1|few
CAISEGTGEGYGYTF
TGTGCCATCAGTGAAGGGACAGGGGAAGGCTATGGCTACACCTTC
>TRBV7-3|TRBJ2-1|TRBD1|-
CASSLSRGSEQFF
TGTGCCAGCAGCTTAAGCAGGGGGTCTGAGCAGTTCTTC
>TRBV28|TRBJ1-3|-|-
CASSSTSSGNTIYF
TGTGCCAGCAGTTCGACAAGCTCTGGAAACACCATATATTTT
>TRBV28|TRBJ2-7|TRBD1|once
CASSETSGTVTYEQYF
TGTGCCAGCAGCGAAACTTCCGGGACAGTTACCTACGAGCAGTACTTC
>TRBV7-9|TRBJ2-3|-|-
CASSLGQIFTDTQYF
TGTGCCAGCAGCTTAGGCCAGATTTTCACAGATACGCAGTATTTT
>TRBV7-3|TRBJ2-5|TRBD2|-
CASSLVGGPAETQYF
TGTGCCAGCAGCTTAGTGGGAGGGCCGGCGGAGACCCAGTACTTC
>TRBV9|TRBJ2-6|-|-
CASGYSGANVLTF
TGTGCCAGCGGATACTCTGGGGCCAACGTCCTGACTTTC
>TRBV2|TRBJ2-3|-|-
CASTNNPGAGDTQYF
TGTGCCAGCACTAACAATCCCGGGGCGGGAGATACGCAGTATTTT
>TRBV5-8|TRBJ1-2|TRBD1|-
CASSPQPGGRSYGYTF
TGTGCCAGCAGCCCTCAGCCAGGGGGCAGAAGCTATGGCTACACCTTC
>TRBV28|TRBJ2-3|-|-
CASRLDTDTQYF
TGTGCCAGCAGGCTAGACACAGATACGCAGTATTTT